The rows below give T cell receptor beta chains drawn from one sample of a study of OX40 agonist ivuxolimab in advanced cancers. Using immunoSEQ multiplex PCR, the repertoire was profiled, and TCRdb retains in-frame clones only, with some absent. The profile shows some 100,000 clones, just over 85% of them singletons. Sequencing used CD4+ or CD8+ T cells sorted from blood, obtained in a trial of the OX40 agonist ivuxolimab. Receptors were obtained from an adult with an advanced solid tumor such as melanoma, head and neck, liver or kidney cancer. Both conserved end residues are part of each CDR3. D genes are given only for firm matches. Some rows have no size entry. The others give once, few or many, or a class for an expanded clone.

size: once
J: TRBJ1-4
D: -
V: TRBV4-2
CDR3: CASSQDGLAYEKLFF
DNA: TGTGCCAGCAGCCAAGATGGGCTGGCCTATGAAAAACTGTTTTTT

size: -
J: TRBJ2-5
D: TRBD1
V: TRBV15
CDR3: CATSGTGDGETQYF
DNA: TGTGCCACCAGCGGTACAGGGGACGGGGAGACCCAGTACTTC

size: -
J: TRBJ2-2
D: -
V: TRBV30
CDR3: CAWSYTGELFF
DNA: TGTGCCTGGAGCTACACCGGGGAGCTGTTTTTT

size: once
J: TRBJ2-1
D: -
V: TRBV6-4
CDR3: CASSVEGGYEQFF
DNA: TGTGCCAGCAGTGTAGAGGGTGGATATGAGCAGTTCTTC

size: -
J: TRBJ2-1
D: -
V: TRBV5-1
CDR3: CASSLDVGSYNEQFF
DNA: TGCGCCAGCAGCTTGGACGTCGGGTCTTACAATGAGCAGTTCTTC

size: -
J: TRBJ2-4
D: -
V: TRBV6-5
CDR3: CASTKSGLNIQYF
DNA: TGTGCCAGCACCAAGAGCGGGTTAAACATTCAGTACTTC

size: -
J: TRBJ2-7
D: TRBD2
V: TRBV2
CDR3: CASSAGRAGYEQYF
DNA: TGTGCCAGCAGTGCCGGGAGGGCCGGCTACGAGCAGTACTTC

size: -
J: TRBJ2-5
D: TRBD2
V: TRBV9
CDR3: CASSVGGTSGSDETQYF
DNA: TGTGCCAGCAGCGTTGGGGGGACTAGCGGGAGTGATGAGACCCAGTACTTC

size: -
J: TRBJ2-7
D: TRBD1
V: TRBV19
CDR3: CASSIQAGQGAREQYF
DNA: TGTGCCAGTAGTATACAAGCCGGACAGGGGGCAAGGGAGCAGTACTTC

size: -
J: TRBJ2-1
D: TRBD2
V: TRBV6-6
CDR3: CASSPTSGTYNEQFF
DNA: TGTGCCAGCAGTCCTACTAGCGGAACCTACAATGAGCAGTTCTTC

size: -
J: TRBJ1-3
D: TRBD1
V: TRBV5-1
CDR3: CASSEDRGTGNTIYF
DNA: TGCGCCAGCAGCGAGGACAGGGGAACTGGAAACACCATATATTTT

size: -
J: TRBJ2-2
D: -
V: TRBV19
CDR3: CASSISENTGELFF
DNA: TGTGCCAGTAGTATCTCAGAAAACACCGGGGAGCTGTTTTTT

size: once
J: TRBJ1-1
D: TRBD1
V: TRBV19
CDR3: CASSIGQGGTEAFF
DNA: TGTGCCAGTAGTATCGGACAGGGAGGCACTGAAGCTTTCTTT

size: -
J: TRBJ2-7
D: -
V: TRBV6-1
CDR3: CASSDQGFGDEQYF
DNA: TGTGCCAGCAGTGACCAGGGCTTCGGCGACGAGCAGTACTTC

size: -
J: TRBJ1-1
D: -
V: TRBV30
CDR3: CALDRFYDTEAFF
DNA: TGTGCCTTGGATAGGTTTTATGACACTGAAGCTTTCTTT

size: -
J: TRBJ2-5
D: -
V: TRBV9
CDR3: CASSARTGETQYF
DNA: TGTGCCAGCAGCGCCAGGACGGGAGAGACCCAGTACTTC

size: -
J: TRBJ1-1
D: TRBD1
V: TRBV27
CDR3: CASTPGQGAWGEAFF
DNA: TGTGCCAGCACGCCCGGCCAGGGGGCTTGGGGTGAAGCTTTCTTT

size: -
J: TRBJ2-3
D: TRBD2
V: TRBV30
CDR3: CAGGLAGGDTQYF
DNA: TGTGCCGGGGGACTAGCGGGAGGCGATACGCAGTATTTT

size: few
J: TRBJ1-1
D: TRBD1
V: TRBV18
CDR3: CASSPLGQGEAFF
DNA: TGTGCCAGCTCACCCCTCGGACAGGGAGAAGCTTTCTTT

size: once
J: TRBJ1-2
D: -
V: TRBV29-1
CDR3: CSVGVSNYGYTF
DNA: TGCAGCGTTGGCGTATCTAACTATGGCTACACCTTC

size: -
J: TRBJ2-2
D: TRBD2
V: TRBV5-4
CDR3: CASSSGTRSGGELFF
DNA: TGTGCCAGCAGCTCCGGGACTAGATCAGGCGGGGAGCTGTTTTTT

size: -
J: TRBJ2-2
D: -
V: TRBV25-1
CDR3: CASRSHPSTNTGELFF
DNA: TGTGCCAGCAGATCCCACCCCTCTACGAACACCGGGGAGCTGTTTTTT

size: -
J: TRBJ2-1
D: -
V: TRBV25-1
CDR3: CASSDTGLIRNNEQFF
DNA: TGTGCCAGCAGTGACACCGGCCTAATTCGCAACAATGAGCAGTTCTTC

size: -
J: TRBJ1-3
D: -
V: TRBV30
CDR3: CAWSKDFSGNTIYF
DNA: TGTGCCTGGAGCAAAGATTTCTCTGGAAACACCATATATTTT

size: few
J: TRBJ1-1
D: TRBD1
V: TRBV5-1
CDR3: CASSAGQGAGYTEAFF
DNA: TGCGCCAGCAGCGCGGGACAGGGGGCTGGATATACTGAAGCTTTCTTT

size: -
J: TRBJ2-7
D: -
V: TRBV7-9
CDR3: CANPQQYF
DNA: TGTGCCAACCCTCAGCAGTACTTC

size: -
J: TRBJ1-2
D: -
V: TRBV7-2
CDR3: CASSPDFNNYGYTF
DNA: TGTGCCAGCAGCCCAGATTTCAACAACTATGGCTACACCTTC

size: -
J: TRBJ2-7
D: -
V: TRBV7-9
CDR3: CASSLGVSTTVQYF
DNA: TGTGCCAGCAGCTTAGGGGTCAGTACTACGGTGCAGTACTTC

size: -
J: TRBJ2-7
D: TRBD2
V: TRBV11-2
CDR3: CASSGGLAGPWSF
DNA: TGTGCCAGCAGCGGGGGACTAGCGGGACCCTGGTCTTTC

size: once
J: TRBJ2-3
D: TRBD2
V: TRBV5-8
CDR3: CASSLAGGIQDTQYF
DNA: TGTGCCAGCAGCTTGGCGGGAGGGATTCAAGATACGCAGTATTTT

size: once
J: TRBJ1-3
D: -
V: TRBV28
CDR3: CASRLSIAGNTIYF
DNA: TGTGCCAGCAGACTGTCCATAGCTGGAAACACCATATATTTT

size: -
J: TRBJ2-7
D: -
V: TRBV28
CDR3: CASSLLAESYEQYF
DNA: TGTGCCAGCAGTTTGTTAGCGGAGTCCTACGAGCAGTACTTC

size: -
J: TRBJ2-3
D: -
V: TRBV27
CDR3: CASSLIRGIYTDTQYF
DNA: TGTGCCAGCAGTTTAATTCGGGGTATTTACACAGATACGCAGTATTTT

size: -
J: TRBJ2-7
D: TRBD1
V: TRBV5-1
CDR3: CASSLEGQGLYEQYF
DNA: TGCGCCAGCAGCTTGGAGGGACAGGGGCTATACGAGCAGTACTTC

size: -
J: TRBJ2-3
D: TRBD2
V: TRBV9
CDR3: CASSPRTSGTDTQYF
DNA: TGTGCCAGCAGCCCGCGGACTAGCGGCACAGATACGCAGTATTTT

size: -
J: TRBJ2-7
D: -
V: TRBV23-1
CDR3: CASSQLTPPYEQYF
DNA: TGCGCCAGCAGTCAATTAACTCCTCCCTACGAGCAGTACTTC

size: -
J: TRBJ1-2
D: -
V: TRBV5-1
CDR3: CASSSNGVITYGYTF
DNA: TGCGCCAGCAGCTCGAACGGGGTTATTACCTATGGCTACACCTTC

size: -
J: TRBJ2-3
D: -
V: TRBV2
CDR3: CASSVNRAVTDTQYF
DNA: TGTGCCAGCAGTGTAAACAGGGCTGTCACAGATACGCAGTATTTT

size: -
J: TRBJ2-5
D: -
V: TRBV5-1
CDR3: CASSSTGPPGTQYF
DNA: TGCGCCAGCAGCTCCACCGGGCCACCTGGGACCCAGTACTTC

size: -
J: TRBJ1-3
D: -
V: TRBV7-8
CDR3: CASSLGLFSGNTIYF
DNA: TGTGCCAGCAGCTTAGGTTTATTCTCCGGAAACACCATATATTTT

size: -
J: TRBJ2-1
D: TRBD2
V: TRBV18
CDR3: CASSPPVELAGGTHNEQFF
DNA: TGTGCCAGCTCACCACCAGTCGAACTAGCGGGAGGGACACACAATGAGCAGTTCTTC

size: few
J: TRBJ2-1
D: -
V: TRBV4-2
CDR3: CASSQVGQSNNEQFF
DNA: TGTGCCAGCAGCCAAGTAGGCCAAAGCAACAATGAGCAGTTCTTC